This record concerns one T cell receptor beta chain sequence. Its antigen remains unknown. The length of the CDR3 is 15 residues. From germline, CDR1 is WSHSY and CDR2 SAAADI. The junction had 8 bases not matched to a gene; V was cut back by 5 bases and J by 4 bases. This sample was included in a study of T cell responses to AZD1222 COVID-19 vaccine. Libraries were prepared by immunoSEQ multiplex PCR; TCRdb keeps only in-frame clonotypes and omits some of them. Of about 82,000 clones in the sample, approximately 90% were seen once. General study results and limits: Clonal diversity was possibly underestimated, and the donors were mostly white British, with more females. Nearly half of the spike-specific TCRs reportedly recognize variant regions that carry no mutations.

The chain combines TRBV10-2 with TRBJ2-5, with 9 positions matching TRBD2. This TCR was sampled from an adult in good health. This sample comprised peripheral blood, obtained on day 0 of AZD1222 vaccination. CDR3 nucleotides: TGCGCCAGCAGTCCCCTTGCGGGGGGGCGAGAGACCCAGTACTTC. Its translation is CASSPLAGGRETQYF.